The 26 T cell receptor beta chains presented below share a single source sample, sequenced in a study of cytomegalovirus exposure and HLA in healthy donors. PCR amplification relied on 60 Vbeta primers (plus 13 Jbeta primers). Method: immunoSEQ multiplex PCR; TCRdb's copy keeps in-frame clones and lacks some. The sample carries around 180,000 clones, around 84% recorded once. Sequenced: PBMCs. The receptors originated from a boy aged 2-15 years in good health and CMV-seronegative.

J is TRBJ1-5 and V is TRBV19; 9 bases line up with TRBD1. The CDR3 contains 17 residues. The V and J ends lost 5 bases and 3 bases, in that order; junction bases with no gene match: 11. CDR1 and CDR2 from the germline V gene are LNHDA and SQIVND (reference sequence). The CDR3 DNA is TGTGCCAGTAGTTCCCGGGACAGGGTCCCGATCAATCAGCCCCAGCATTTT. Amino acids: CASSSRDRVPINQPQHF.

CDR3 protein: CASGSAGGYGYTF. The DNA for the CDR3 is TGTGCCAGCGGCTCTGCGGGTGGCTATGGCTACACCTTC. The chain uses TRBV5-5 and TRBJ1-2; no reliable D call. The germline V gene has CDR1 SGHKS and CDR2 YYEKEE (reference sequence). The V gene lost 7 bases and the J gene lost 4 bases, with 14 bases spanning the gap. CDR3 size: 13 residues. Full variable domain (remainder filled in from reference TRBV5-5 and TRBJ1-2): DAGVTQSPTHLIKTRGQQVTLRCSPISGHKSVSWYQQVLGQGPQFIFQYYEKEERGRGNFPDRFSARQFPNYSSELNVNALLLGDSALYLCASGSAGGYGYTFGSGTRLTVV.

Here the CDR3 reads CASSWKRRRETQYF. The CDR3 nucleotides read TGTGCCAGCAGTTGGAAGAGGAGGCGGGAGACCCAGTACTTC. The J gene is TRBJ2-5, the V gene TRBV6-6, with TRBD2 as a possible D gene (5 bases). CDR1 and CDR2 (germline): MNHNY, SVGAGI (reference sequence). The CDR3 covers 14 residues. V dropped 4 bases and J dropped 5 bases, with 14 bases sitting between them.

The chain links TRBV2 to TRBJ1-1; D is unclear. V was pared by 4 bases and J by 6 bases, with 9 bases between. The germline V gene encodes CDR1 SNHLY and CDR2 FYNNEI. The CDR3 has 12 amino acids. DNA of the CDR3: TGTGCCAGCAGTGGGGCAGCTGCTGAAGCTTTCTTT. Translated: CASSGAAAEAFF. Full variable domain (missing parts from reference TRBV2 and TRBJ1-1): EPEVTQTPSHQVTQMGQEVILRCVPISNHLYFYWYRQILGQKVEFLVSFYNNEISEKSEIFDDQFSVERPDGSNFTLKIRSTKLEDSAMYFCASSGAAAEAFFGQGTRLTVV.

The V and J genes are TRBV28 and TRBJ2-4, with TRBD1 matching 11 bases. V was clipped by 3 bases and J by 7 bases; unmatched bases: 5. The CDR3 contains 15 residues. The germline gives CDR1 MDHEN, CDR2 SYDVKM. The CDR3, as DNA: TGTGCCAGCAGTTTCCCCGGGACAGGGGGGAACATTCAGTACTTC. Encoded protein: CASSFPGTGGNIQYF.

The CDR3 loop reads CASSSLAGSSEQFF. The CDR3 DNA is TGTGCCAGCAGCTCACTAGCGGGGTCGAGTGAGCAGTTCTTC. The chain couples TRBV6-5 to TRBJ2-1; 10 bases match TRBD2. The CDR3 consists of 14 residues. From germline, CDR1 is MNHEY and CDR2 SVGAGI. Unmatched junction bases numbered 8, after V lost 6 bases and J lost 9 bases.

CDR3 residues: CASSRSGRADEQYF. DNA for the CDR3: TGTGCCAGCAGTCGGAGCGGGAGGGCAGACGAGCAGTACTTC. The chain links TRBV9 to TRBJ2-7; 10 bases agree with TRBD2. Germline-derived CDR1 and CDR2 are SGDLS and YYNGEE. The CDR3 covers 14 residues. The J segment lost 5 bases and the V segment lost 5 bases, leaving 7 bases of the junction unmatched.

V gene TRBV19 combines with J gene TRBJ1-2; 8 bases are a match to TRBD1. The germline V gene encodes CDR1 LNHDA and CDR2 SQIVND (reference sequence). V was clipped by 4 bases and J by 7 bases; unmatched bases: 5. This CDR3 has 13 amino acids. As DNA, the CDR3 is TGTGCCAGTAGTACCGGACAGGGTTTTGGCTACACCTTC. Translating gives CASSTGQGFGYTF.

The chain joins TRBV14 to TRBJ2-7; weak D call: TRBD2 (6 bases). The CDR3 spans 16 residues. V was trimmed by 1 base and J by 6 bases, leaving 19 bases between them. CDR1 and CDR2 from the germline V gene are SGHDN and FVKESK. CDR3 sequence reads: CASSQAGAGTRPEQYF. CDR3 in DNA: TGTGCCAGCAGCCAAGCGGGTGCGGGGACCCGCCCCGAGCAGTACTTC.

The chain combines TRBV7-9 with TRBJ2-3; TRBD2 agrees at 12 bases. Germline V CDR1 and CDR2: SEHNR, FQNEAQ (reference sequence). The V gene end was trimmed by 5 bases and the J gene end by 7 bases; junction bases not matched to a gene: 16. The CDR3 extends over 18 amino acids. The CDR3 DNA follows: TGTGCCAGCAGCGCCTCTAGCGGGGGGGTTAGGAGGGAATATACGCAGTATTTT. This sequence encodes CASSASSGGVRREYTQYF.

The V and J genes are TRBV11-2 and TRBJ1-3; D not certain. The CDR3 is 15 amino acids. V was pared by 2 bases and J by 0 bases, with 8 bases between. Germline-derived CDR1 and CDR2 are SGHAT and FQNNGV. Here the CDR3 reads CASSLNIYSGNTIYF. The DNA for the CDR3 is TGTGCCAGCAGCTTAAACATATACTCTGGAAACACCATATATTTT.

The chain's CDR3 is CASSPSGTSGGVGGPDTQYF. The CDR3 coding sequence is TGCGCCAGCAGCCCCTCCGGGACTAGCGGGGGGGTGGGCGGACCAGATACGCAGTATTTT. The chain has TRBV5-1 and TRBJ2-3, with 16 bases fitting TRBD2. Germline loops: CDR1 SGHRS, CDR2 YFSETQ. V gave up 4 bases and J gave up 4 bases; unmatched junction bases: 15. The CDR3 extends over 20 amino acids.

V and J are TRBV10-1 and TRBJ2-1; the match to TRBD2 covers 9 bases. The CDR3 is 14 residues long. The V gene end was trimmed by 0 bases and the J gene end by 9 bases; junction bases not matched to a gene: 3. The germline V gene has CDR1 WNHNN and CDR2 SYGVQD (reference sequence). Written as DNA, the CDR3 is TGCGCCAGCAGTGAGTCGGCGGGGGGGGGTGAGCAGTTCTTC. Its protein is CASSESAGGGEQFF.

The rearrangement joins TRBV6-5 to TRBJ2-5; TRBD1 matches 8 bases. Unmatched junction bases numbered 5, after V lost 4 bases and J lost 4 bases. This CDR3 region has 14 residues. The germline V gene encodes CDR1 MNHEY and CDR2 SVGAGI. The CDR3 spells CASSSRTGGETQYF. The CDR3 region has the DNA TGTGCCAGCAGTTCTAGAACAGGGGGAGAGACCCAGTACTTC.

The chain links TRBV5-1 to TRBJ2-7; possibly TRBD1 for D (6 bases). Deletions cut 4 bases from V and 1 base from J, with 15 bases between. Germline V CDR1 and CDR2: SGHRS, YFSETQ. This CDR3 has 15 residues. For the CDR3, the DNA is TGCGCCAGCAGCGGATCGACGGGACAATCCTACGAGCAGTACTTC. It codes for CASSGSTGQSYEQYF.

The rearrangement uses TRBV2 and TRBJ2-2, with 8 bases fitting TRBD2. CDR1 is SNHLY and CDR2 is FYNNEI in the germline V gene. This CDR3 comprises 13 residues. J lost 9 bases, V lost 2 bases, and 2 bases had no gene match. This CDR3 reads CASSERLAWELFF. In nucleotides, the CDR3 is TGTGCCAGCAGTGAACGACTAGCGTGGGAGCTGTTTTTT.

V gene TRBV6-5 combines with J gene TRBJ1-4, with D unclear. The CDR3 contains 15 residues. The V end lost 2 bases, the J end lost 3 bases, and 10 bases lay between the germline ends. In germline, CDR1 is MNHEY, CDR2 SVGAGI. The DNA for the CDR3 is TGTGCCAGCAGTTACGGTTCCCGGGCTAATGAAAAACTGTTTTTT. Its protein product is CASSYGSRANEKLFF.

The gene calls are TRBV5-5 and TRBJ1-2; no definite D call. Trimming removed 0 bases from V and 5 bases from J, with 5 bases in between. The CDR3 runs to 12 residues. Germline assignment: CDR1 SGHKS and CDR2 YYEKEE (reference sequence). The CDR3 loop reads CASSLAGYGYTF. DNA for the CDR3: TGTGCCAGCAGCTTGGCGGGATATGGCTACACCTTC. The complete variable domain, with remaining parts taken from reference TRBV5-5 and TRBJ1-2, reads DAGVTQSPTHLIKTRGQQVTLRCSPISGHKSVSWYQQVLGQGPQFIFQYYEKEERGRGNFPDRFSARQFPNYSSELNVNALLLGDSALYLCASSLAGYGYTFGSGTRLTVV.

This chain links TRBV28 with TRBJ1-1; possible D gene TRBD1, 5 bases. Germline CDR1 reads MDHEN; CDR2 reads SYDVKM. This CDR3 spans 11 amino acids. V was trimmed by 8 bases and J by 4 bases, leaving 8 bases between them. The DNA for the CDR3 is TGTGCCAGCGGGGCGGTCACTGAAGCTTTCTTT. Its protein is CASGAVTEAFF.

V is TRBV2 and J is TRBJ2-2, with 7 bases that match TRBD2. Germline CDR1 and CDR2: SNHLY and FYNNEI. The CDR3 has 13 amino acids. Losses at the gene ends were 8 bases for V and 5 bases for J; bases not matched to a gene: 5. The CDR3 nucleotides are TGTGCCAGCCGGGAGGCCCGGACCGGGGAGCTGTTTTTT. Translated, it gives CASREARTGELFF.

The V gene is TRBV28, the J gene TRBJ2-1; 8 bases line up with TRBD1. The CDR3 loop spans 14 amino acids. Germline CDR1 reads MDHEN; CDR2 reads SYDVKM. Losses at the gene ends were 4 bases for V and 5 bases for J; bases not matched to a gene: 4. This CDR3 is CASSSRTGHNEQFF. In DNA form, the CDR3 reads TGTGCCAGCAGTTCCCGGACAGGGCACAATGAGCAGTTCTTC.

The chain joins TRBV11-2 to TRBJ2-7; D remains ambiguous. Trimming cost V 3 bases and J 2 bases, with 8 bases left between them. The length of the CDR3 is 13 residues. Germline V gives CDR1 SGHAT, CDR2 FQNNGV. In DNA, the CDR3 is TGTGCCAGCAGCTTTTCCGGTACCTACGAGCAGTACTTC. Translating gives CASSFSGTYEQYF.

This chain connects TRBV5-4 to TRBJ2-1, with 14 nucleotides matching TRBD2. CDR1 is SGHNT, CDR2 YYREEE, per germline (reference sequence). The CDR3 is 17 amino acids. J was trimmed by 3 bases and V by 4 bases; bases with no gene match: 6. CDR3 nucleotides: TGTGCCAGCAGCCGGAGTGGACTAGCGGGAGGCTACAATGAGCAGTTCTTC. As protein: CASSRSGLAGGYNEQFF.

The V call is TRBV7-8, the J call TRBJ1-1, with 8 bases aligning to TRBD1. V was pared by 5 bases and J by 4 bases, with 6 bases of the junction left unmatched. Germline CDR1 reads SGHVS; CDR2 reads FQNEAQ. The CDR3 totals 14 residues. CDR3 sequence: CASSPQTGVTEAFF. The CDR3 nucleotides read TGTGCCAGCAGCCCCCAGACAGGGGTCACTGAAGCTTTCTTT. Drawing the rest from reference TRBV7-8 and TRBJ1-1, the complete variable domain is GAGVSQSPRYKVAKRGQDVALRCDPISGHVSLFWYQQALGQGPEFLTYFQNEAQLDKSGLPSDRFFAERPEGSVSTLKIQRTQQEDSAVYLCASSPQTGVTEAFFGQGTRLTVV.

The CDR3 sequence: CASSTTGVCEQYF. CDR3 DNA sequence: TGCGCCAGCAGCACGACAGGGGTCTGCGAGCAGTACTTC. The chain employs TRBV5-1 and TRBJ2-7; 8 positions agree with TRBD1. CDR1 is SGHRS, CDR2 YFSETQ, per germline. This CDR3 spans 13 amino acids. V lost 4 bases and J lost 6; bases outside the gene matches: 6. The full variable domain, completed using reference TRBV5-1 and TRBJ2-7, is KAGVTQTPRYLIKTRGQQVTLSCSPISGHRSVSWYQQTPGQGLQFLFEYFSETQRNKGNFPGRFSGRQFSNSRSEMNVSTLELGDSALYLCASSTTGVCEQYFGPGTRLTVT.

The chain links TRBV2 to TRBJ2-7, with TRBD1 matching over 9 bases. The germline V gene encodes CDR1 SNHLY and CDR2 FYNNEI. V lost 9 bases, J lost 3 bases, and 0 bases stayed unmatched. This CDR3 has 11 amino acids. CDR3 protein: CARGQGYEQYF. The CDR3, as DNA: TGTGCCAGGGGACAGGGCTACGAGCAGTACTTC.